The 6 T cell receptor beta chains below were found in one sample sequenced in a study of CD8 T cells in ankylosing spondylitis listed by TCRdb under 2017. Overall results and qualifications from the work: Blood from ankylosing spondylitis patients appeared to be characterized by a TCR beta motif made up of seven or eight highly homologous amino acid variants.

The protocol used for the library was 5' RACE. Sequencing relied on an Illumina HiSeq 2500. The public reads were reanalyzed by TCRdb: fastp trimming at Q25, MiXCR alignment, in-frame beta chains only. Duplicate CDR3 protein sequences are folded into a single record with the most common DNA and genes. In this sample the table shows fewer than 650,000 distinct CDR3 sequences, roughly 12% of which occur a single time. Jointly, the top ten make up under 7.5% of the sample. Their antigens remain unidentified. The sample taken for sequencing was blood, either unsorted or a sorted T cell fraction (not recorded which). The source of these receptors is a male donor with ankylosing spondylitis.

Here the CDR3 reads CASSERAIEETQYF. The CDR3 DNA is TGCGCCAGCAGTGAACGGGCAATAGAAGAGACCCAGTACTTC. V and J are TRBV10-1 and TRBJ2-5; D gene ambiguous. This CDR3 comprises 14 residues. CDR1 WNHNN and CDR2 SYGVQD come from the germline V gene (reference sequence). V lost 3 bases to trimming and J lost 3 bases, with 11 bases between them.

This clonotype has only a few counts. The genes are TRBV25-1 and TRBJ2-7; 10 bases match TRBD2. Germline V gene lookup returns CDR1 MGHDK and CDR2 SYGVNS. The trim removed 4 bases at V and 12 bases at J, leaving 9 bases unmatched. The length of the CDR3 is 13 residues. CDR3 in amino acids: CASSARTSGPWYF. The CDR3 region has the DNA TGTGCCAGCAGTGCCCGGACTAGCGGCCCGTGGTACTTC.

V usage is TRBV20-1 and J usage is TRBJ2-1; D remains ambiguous. CDR3 length: 15 residues. CDR1 is DFQATT, CDR2 SNEGSKA, per germline (reference sequence). The ends were cut back, 3 bases at V and 0 bases at J, with 12 bases in the middle. The CDR3 reads CSASYDSRSYNEQFF. CDR3 nucleotides: TGCAGTGCTAGTTACGACTCTCGCTCCTACAATGAGCAGTTCTTC.

This clonotype was counted ten times or more. The chain recombines TRBV28 with TRBJ2-7, with TRBD2 matching 13 bases. Germline V CDR1 and CDR2: MDHEN, SYDVKM. CDR3 size: 16 residues. The trim removed 6 bases at V and 4 bases at J, leaving 9 bases unmatched. DNA for the CDR3: TGTGCCAGCAGCCCAATACTAGCGGGAGGGCCTTACGAGCAGTACGTC. Amino acids: CASSPILAGGPYEQYV.

V is TRBV29-1 and J is TRBJ1-4, with a tentative D call TRBD1 (5 bases). The V gene's germline CDR1 is SQVTM and CDR2 ANQGSEA. The CDR3 is 13 amino acids. V gave up 4 bases and J gave up 5 bases, with 11 bases separating them. Written as DNA, the CDR3 is TGCAGCGTTGTACGCAGGGTGAATGAAAAACTGTTTTTT. As protein: CSVVRRVNEKLFF. The whole variable domain, remainder taken from reference TRBV29-1 and TRBJ1-4, is SAVISQKPSRDICQRGTSLTIQCQVDSQVTMMFWYRQQPGQSLTLIATANQGSEATYESGFVIDKFPISRPNLTFSTLTVSNMSPEDSSIYLCSVVRRVNEKLFFGSGTQLSVL.

The chain is built from TRBV20-1 and TRBJ2-7; 8 bases map to TRBD2. Germline CDR1 and CDR2: DFQATT and SNEGSKA (reference sequence). This CDR3 is 16 amino acids long. V shed 0 bases and J 2 bases; nucleotides not matched to a gene: 9. This chain's CDR3 is CSARDKNSGDTYEQYF. CDR3 DNA sequence: TGCAGTGCTAGAGATAAAAATAGCGGGGACACCTACGAGCAGTACTTC.